This TCR beta chain was observed in a study of blood T cell repertoires in COVID-19 (dated by TCRdb to 2018 to 2020). Turning to the overall study: The collaborator samples originated in the United States, Italy and Spain and spanned the acute and convalescent phases of COVID-19. The material from the prospective study consisted of cDNA or gDNA derived from T cells, B-cell-depleted T cells, or PBMCs. The samples were drawn from the first 160 participants of the ongoing ImmuneRACE study and from 950 to 1,500 subjects provided by 6 global collaborators. Subjects who had been exposed to COVID-19, were actively infected with it, or had recovered from it provided the deeply sampled blood TCRbeta repertoires that made up the dataset. Where available, HLA class I and class II types were obtained from metadata supplied by the sample provider rather than from assay-based typing. The repertoires were released in a freely available public database intended as a resource for research on the immune response to SARS-CoV-2. The sample metadata nearly always contained a de-identified subject ID, COVID-19 status, age in years and sex. Study-wide findings and limitations: Clinical and demographic metadata were provided uncurated, with the amount varying by source and participant.

Notes on this clone: Its specific antigen is unknown. No base quality information exists; no much larger clone differs at one position.

The immunoSEQ Assay, a bias-controlled multiplex PCR, was used to amplify TCRbeta CDR3 regions from genomic DNA. Turning to the authors' computational methods: The number of nucleated cells in each sample was estimated by amplification of reference gene primers within the assay. To quantify the absolute abundance of each unique TCRbeta CDR3 rearrangement, sequence reads were collapsed and filtered. For each sample, productive Simpson clonality was calculated by taking the square root of Simpson's diversity index across productive rearrangements. Sourced from immuneACCESS, this table was stored by TCRdb with only in-frame sequences that have V and J called. A share of the clones is absent; for the studies checked, an unresolved V gene accounts for under half, and the remainder has no known explanation. V, J and clone size derive from that table, while D and trimming were established from the DNA sequence. The sample has a few hundred thousand clones on record, more than 70% of them singletons. Approximately 12% of the sample lies in the top ten.

CDR1 and CDR2 were assigned from the germline V gene as MNHEY and SVGAGI. The CDR3 runs 16 residues from the cysteine to the phenylalanine. Only the CDR3 DNA is retained, 48 bases long and in frame from the first base. Here V drops 4 bases and J drops 6 bases, and the junction holds 15 bases not matched to any gene. At one collaborating source in Seattle, patients were enrolled during active infection and were followed longitudinally through the course of disease. Whole blood was collected in K2EDTA tubes by collaborating institutions according to the institutions' own protocols. For TCRbeta analysis, collaborators shipped samples as frozen whole blood, isolated PBMCs, or DNA extracted from either of those sample types.

The V gene is TRBV6-5 and the J gene is TRBJ2-7; 7 middle bases align to TRBD1. The material sequenced was peripheral blood. The clonotype was recovered from a woman in her forties or fifties with COVID-19, enrolled during active disease. In nucleotide form, the sequence is TGTGCCAGCAGTTCGCGGACAGGTATCAACGCCGGCGAGCAGTACTTC. Its translation reads: CASSSRTGINAGEQYF.